Each of the 7 T cell receptor beta chains below was sequenced from the same sample in a study of Graves' ophthalmopathy and Graves' hyperthyroidism. RNA transcripts were the template, and TCR beta CDR3 regions were amplified from them. Second-round multiplex PCR came after a first-round RT-PCR that employed HTBI primers. MiXCR, applied by TCRdb to the multiplex PCR reads, yields one record per CDR3 protein. The repertoire has 40,000 or so distinct CDR3 sequences, 52% of them found once; the top ten carry roughly a sixth. Sequenced: peripheral blood. These receptors were collected from an adult man with Graves' ophthalmopathy.

The chain carries TRBV9 and TRBJ2-7, with D perhaps matching TRBD1 (7 bases). This CDR3 comprises 16 residues. CDR1 SGDLS and CDR2 YYNGEE come from the germline V gene. V dropped 0 bases and J dropped 5 bases, with 18 bases sitting between them. The CDR3 DNA reads as TGTGCCAGCAGCGTAGTTGGAGGGGGCCTGAACCACGAGCAGTACGTC. Protein: CASSVVGGGLNHEQYV.

The sample holds many counts of this clonotype. This chain connects TRBV4-2 to TRBJ1-2; weak D call: TRBD1 (5 bases). The CDR3 loop spans 14 amino acids. Germline V lookup: CDR1 LGHNA, CDR2 YNFKEQ. V lost 1 base and J lost 4, with 10 bases in between. The CDR3: CASSQGSQGYGYTF. The CDR3 region has the DNA TGTGCCAGCAGCCAAGGGTCCCAGGGCTATGGCTACACCTTC.

This chain links TRBV7-9 with TRBJ2-7; D gene uncertain. CDR1 is SEHNR and CDR2 is FQNEAQ in the germline V gene (reference sequence). This CDR3 has 15 amino acids. Trimming took 5 bases from V and 0 from J, leaving 14 bases between them. CDR3 protein: CASSPRAASSYEQYF. CDR3 coding DNA: TGTGCCAGCAGCCCTAGGGCGGCGAGCTCCTACGAGCAGTACTTC.

To note about this clonotype: The conserved final phenylalanine or tryptophan is absent from the CDR3, which likely points to a read error. The limits of the CDR3 on the DNA are not certain, so only TCRdb's listed CDR3 is given. The CDR3 loop reads CASSLEGPL. The V gene is TRBV7-6, the J gene TRBJ2-5; the tabulated D call, TRBD2, remains unverified against the DNA. The CDR3 has 9 residues if both end residues are counted. Per the germline V gene, CDR1 is SGHVS and CDR2 is FNYEAQ.

This clonotype was recorded at least ten times. V usage is TRBV28 and J usage is TRBJ2-7, with TRBD1 matching 9 bases. Trimming took 6 bases from V and 0 from J; bases not matched to a gene: 6. The germline CDR1 and CDR2 sequences are MDHEN and SYDVKM. CDR3 length: 15 residues. Here the CDR3 DNA reads TGTGCCAGCAGATCGACAGGGGGATCCTCCTACGAGCAGTACTTC. Translating gives CASRSTGGSSYEQYF.

This clonotype was counted once. The chain uses TRBV6-4 and TRBJ2-3; possibly TRBD1 for D (5 bases). Germline CDR1 MRHNA, CDR2 SNTAGT. The CDR3 has 13 amino acids. Trimming took 2 bases from V and 11 from J, leaving 14 bases between them. The CDR3 spells CASSDKGIGEQYF. The CDR3 DNA reads TGTGCCAGCAGTGACAAGGGGATTGGGGAGCAGTATTTT.

Concerning this clonotype: A read error is possible here, since a much larger clone lies one base away. The CDR3 region has the DNA TGTGCCAGCACCGATACGGGACAGGGGCCCATTGGCTGCACCTTC. Translation gives CASTDTGQGPIGCTF. The rearrangement uses TRBV7-9 and TRBJ1-2; 10 nucleotides align to TRBD1. This CDR3 region has 15 residues. Germline V gene sequence: CDR1 SEHNR, CDR2 FQNEAQ (reference sequence). The entire variable domain, with the rest obtained from reference TRBV7-9 and TRBJ1-2, is as follows: DTGVSQNPRHKITKRGQNVTFRCDPISEHNRLYWYRQTLGQGPEFLTYFQNEAQLEKSRLLSDRFSAERPKGSFSTLEIQRTEQGDSAMYLCASTDTGQGPIGCTFGSGTRLTVV.